The clone carrying this T cell receptor (beta chain) showed up just a few times. The antigen is undetermined. TCR cDNA, made by 5'RACE template switching, carried an added universal primer site and UMIs. Each CDR3 protein gets one entry after TCRdb re-called the 5' RACE reads with MiXCR. This table has a few hundred thousand distinct CDR3 sequences, about 4% appearing once. The data were obtained in a study of T cells after yellow fever vaccination. Study-wide background: Fractions of low cell number were prepared using SMART-Seq v4 Ultra Low Input.

Study-level results: The secondary response showed a weaker magnitude and a faster peak, day 5 versus 15. Once the booster was given, most primary-vaccination clones reappeared, at approximately 97% for CD4 and approximately 88% for CD8.

This CDR3 has 15 residues. In germline, CDR1 is LGHNA, CDR2 YSLEER. Trimming left V 1 base short and J 4 bases short, with 12 bases between. The chain has TRBV4-3 and TRBJ2-3; possible D gene TRBD1, 5 bases. The TCR comes from a man in his late teens or twenties who received the YFV17D yellow fever vaccine. Sample: PBMCs, taken 5 days after the yellow fever booster vaccination. The CDR3 here is CASSQGGQRPDTQYF. Here the CDR3 DNA reads TGCGCCAGCAGCCAAGGGGGCCAGCGACCAGATACGCAGTATTTT.